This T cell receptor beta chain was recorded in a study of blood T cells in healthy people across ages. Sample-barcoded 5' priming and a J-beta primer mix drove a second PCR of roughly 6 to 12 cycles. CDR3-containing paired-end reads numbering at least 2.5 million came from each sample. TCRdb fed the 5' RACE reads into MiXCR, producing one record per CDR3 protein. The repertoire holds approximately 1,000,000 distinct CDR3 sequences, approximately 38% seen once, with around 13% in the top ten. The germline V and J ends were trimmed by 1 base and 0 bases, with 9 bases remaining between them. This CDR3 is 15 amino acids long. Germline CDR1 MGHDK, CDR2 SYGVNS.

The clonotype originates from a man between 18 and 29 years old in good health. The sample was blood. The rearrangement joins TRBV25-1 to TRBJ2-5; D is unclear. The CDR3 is CASSESKGYQETQYF. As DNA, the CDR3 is TGTGCCAGCAGTGAATCGAAAGGCTACCAAGAGACCCAGTACTTC.